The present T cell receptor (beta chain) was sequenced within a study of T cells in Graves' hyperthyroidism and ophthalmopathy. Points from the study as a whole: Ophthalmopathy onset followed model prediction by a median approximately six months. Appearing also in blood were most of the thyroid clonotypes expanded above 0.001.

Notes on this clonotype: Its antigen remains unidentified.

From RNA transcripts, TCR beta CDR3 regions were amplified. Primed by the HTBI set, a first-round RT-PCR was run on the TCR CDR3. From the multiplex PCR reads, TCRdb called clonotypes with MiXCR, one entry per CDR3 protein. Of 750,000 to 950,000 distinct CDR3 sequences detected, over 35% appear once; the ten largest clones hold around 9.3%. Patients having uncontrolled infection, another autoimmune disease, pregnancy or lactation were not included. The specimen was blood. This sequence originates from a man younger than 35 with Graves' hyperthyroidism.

This CDR3 is CASSADRGNTGELFF. DNA for the CDR3: TGCGCCAGCAGCGCAGACAGGGGAAACACCGGGGAGCTGTTTTTT. The chain employs TRBV5-1 and TRBJ2-2; 8 bases map to TRBD1. Per the germline V gene, CDR1 is SGHRS and CDR2 is YFSETQ. V was pared by 4 bases and J by 2 bases, with 4 bases of the junction left unmatched. The CDR3 sequence is 15 residues long.